Detailed here is one T cell receptor (beta chain). In the source study's methods: It was from reference gene primer amplification that nucleated cell counts were estimated. Profiled with immunoSEQ multiplex PCR; TCRdb holds only in-frame clones, not every one. For V, J and clone size, that table is used; D and trimming come from the DNA. The sample lists more than 120,000 clones; more than 75% were seen once. These data originate in a study of blood T cell repertoires in COVID-19. Study-level information: Sites across the United States, Italy and Spain contributed samples from acute and convalescent COVID-19.

This CDR3 is 16 amino acids long. From germline, CDR1 is MNHEY and CDR2 SMNVEV (reference sequence). This clonotype originated in a human donor in a cohort sampled during active COVID-19. The sample was peripheral blood. The V gene is TRBV27, the J gene TRBJ2-5, with 7 bases lining up with TRBD1. The better agreement between TRBJ2-7 and the DNA end casts doubt on the J call. The CDR3 region has the DNA TGTGCCAGCAGTTTAGGGCCGGGACAGATGGGCTACGAGCAGTACTTC. Amino acid sequence: CASSLGPGQMGYEQYF.